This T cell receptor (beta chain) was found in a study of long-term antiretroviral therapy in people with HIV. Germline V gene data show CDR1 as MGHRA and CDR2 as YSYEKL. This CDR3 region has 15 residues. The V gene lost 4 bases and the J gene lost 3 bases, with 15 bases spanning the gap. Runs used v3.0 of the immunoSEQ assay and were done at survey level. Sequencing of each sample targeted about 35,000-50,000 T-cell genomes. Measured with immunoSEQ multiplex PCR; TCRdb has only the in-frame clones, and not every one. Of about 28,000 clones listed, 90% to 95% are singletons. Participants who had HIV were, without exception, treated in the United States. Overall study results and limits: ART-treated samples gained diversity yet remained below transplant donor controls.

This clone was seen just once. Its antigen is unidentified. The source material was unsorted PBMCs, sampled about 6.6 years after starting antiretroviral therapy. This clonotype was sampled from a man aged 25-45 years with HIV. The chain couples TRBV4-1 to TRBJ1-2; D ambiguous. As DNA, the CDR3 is TGCGCCAGCAGCCCTAACAGTGCGAAGGACTATGGCTACACCTTC. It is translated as CASSPNSAKDYGYTF.